A single sample is the source of the 9 T cell receptor beta chains below, sequenced in a study of T cell responses to AZD1222 COVID-19 vaccine. Clones were read by immunoSEQ multiplex PCR, and TCRdb kept only the in-frame ones, dropping some. The data hold more than 140,000 clones, with around 92% observed a single time. The sample in question was peripheral blood, obtained on day 0 of AZD1222 vaccination. The receptors shown here come from an adult in good health.

The V and J genes are TRBV7-9 and TRBJ1-2; TRBD1 might be the D (5 bases). This CDR3 is 15 amino acids long. V lost 1 base and J lost 8, with 17 bases in between. Germline V CDR1 and CDR2: SEHNR, FQNEAQ (reference sequence). CDR3 in amino acids: CASSLVRGTSGGYTF. CDR3 in DNA: TGTGCCAGCAGCTTAGTAAGGGGCACATCGGGCGGCTACACCTTC.

V usage is TRBV4-2 and J usage is TRBJ2-3; D is unresolved. V dropped 4 bases and J dropped 6 bases, with 8 bases sitting between them. The CDR3 loop spans 12 amino acids. CDR1 is LGHNA and CDR2 is YNFKEQ in the germline V gene. The CDR3 loop reads CASSPNWDTQYF. CDR3 nucleotide sequence: TGTGCCAGCAGCCCTAACTGGGATACGCAGTATTTT.

This clone was seen a few times. CDR3 amino acids: CASSPGTPRETQYF. The CDR3 nucleotides are TGTGCCAGCAGCCCAGGGACTCCTCGAGAGACCCAGTACTTC. This chain links TRBV7-2 with TRBJ2-5; possible D gene TRBD2, 6 bases. V shed 5 bases and J shed 4 bases, with 14 bases lying between them. Looked up from germline, CDR1 is SGHTA and CDR2 is FQGNSA. The CDR3 covers 14 residues.

The genes are TRBV7-2 and TRBJ2-1, with TRBD2 identical over 9 bases. The V gene's germline CDR1 is SGHTA and CDR2 FQGNSA. This CDR3 has 14 residues. Unmatched junction bases numbered 5, after V lost 7 bases and J lost 4 bases. CDR3 bases: TGTGCCAGCACCCGGACTAGCGATTACAATGAGCAGTTCTTC. Its protein is CASTRTSDYNEQFF. The full variable domain, with the rest looked up from reference TRBV7-2 and TRBJ2-1, is GAGVSQSPSNKVTEKGKDVELRCDPISGHTALYWYRQSLGQGLEFLIYFQGNSAPDKSGLPSDRFSAERTGGSVSTLTIQRTQQEDSAVYLCASTRTSDYNEQFFGPGTRLTVL.

This clone was observed once. V is TRBV2 and J is TRBJ1-2; 8 bases agree with TRBD1. This CDR3 has 14 amino acids. CDR1 is SNHLY and CDR2 is FYNNEI in the germline V gene. V lost 10 bases and J lost 5; bases outside the gene matches: 12. CDR3 nucleotide sequence: TGTGCCACCGAAGGGGTAACAGGGGGATATGGCTACACCTTC. It encodes CATEGVTGGYGYTF.

The gene calls are TRBV7-3 and TRBJ2-2, with D possibly being TRBD1 or TRBD2 (6 bases each). This CDR3 comprises 15 residues. V was trimmed by 1 base and J by 4 bases, leaving 10 bases between them. CDR1 is SGHTA and CDR2 is FQGTGA in the germline V gene. The CDR3: CASSLRGGITGELFF. The CDR3 region has the DNA TGTGCCAGCAGCTTAAGAGGGGGGATCACCGGGGAGCTGTTTTTT.

The gene calls are TRBV19 and TRBJ1-1; 7 bases line up with TRBD1. Germline trimming cut 3 bases from V and 5 bases from J; bases unmatched to any gene: 9. In germline, CDR1 is LNHDA, CDR2 SQIVND (reference sequence). CDR3 length: 15 residues. The CDR3 loop is CASSMMWQGDTEAFF. In nucleotides, the CDR3 is TGTGCCAGTAGTATGATGTGGCAGGGGGATACTGAAGCTTTCTTT.

Only one count was recorded for this clone. V and J are TRBV20-1 and TRBJ2-7; weak D call: TRBD2 (6 bases). Germline-derived CDR1 and CDR2 are DFQATT and SNEGSKA (reference sequence). The CDR3 runs 11 residues. V lost 7 bases, J lost 6 bases, and 13 bases lay in between. The CDR3 spells CSGWRGLEQYF. CDR3 sequence (DNA): TGCAGTGGGTGGAGGGGCCTCGAGCAGTACTTC.

The CDR3, as DNA: TGTGCCAGCAGCCCACTAGGGGCCGGGGATTCCTATGGCTACACCTTC. Translated: CASSPLGAGDSYGYTF. V usage is TRBV14 and J usage is TRBJ1-2; possibly TRBD1 for D (5 bases). CDR1 SGHDN and CDR2 FVKESK come from the germline V gene. Trimming cost V 4 bases and J 4 bases, with 19 bases left between them. The CDR3 covers 16 residues.